The 5 T cell receptor beta chains reported below all come from one sample, sequenced in a study of blood T cell repertoires in COVID-19. The protocol was immunoSEQ multiplex PCR, while the TCRdb copy is restricted to in-frame clones and leaves out a portion. The sample has 130,000 or so clones, approximately 84% seen once. The sequenced material came from peripheral blood. The receptors were sampled from a man aged 55 to 70 with acute or convalescent COVID-19.

The rearrangement joins TRBV5-1 to TRBJ1-4; D not certain. Germline assignment: CDR1 SGHRS and CDR2 YFSETQ. V was clipped by 3 bases and J by 0 bases, with 6 bases between them. The CDR3 has 14 residues. DNA for the CDR3: TGCGCCAGCAGCTCCGAGACAACTAATGAAAAACTGTTTTTT. Translating it yields CASSSETTNEKLFF.

In regard to this clone: Other DNA sequences from this sample encode an identical CDR3 as well. The J gene is TRBJ1-1, the V gene TRBV5-1; D is possibly TRBD1 (5 bases). Trimming shortened V by 0 bases and J by 1 base, and 10 bases separated the two germline ends. The CDR3 loop spans 15 amino acids. CDR1 is SGHRS, CDR2 YFSETQ, per germline. In DNA, the CDR3 is TGCGCCAGCAGCTTGGCCGGGGGACGGAACACTGAAGCTTTCTTT. Translation gives CASSLAGGRNTEAFF.

The CDR3 DNA follows: TGTGCCAGCAGCCTAGACAGAGCGGGAGCAGAGACCCAGTACTTC. It yields the protein CASSLDRAGAETQYF. The chain links TRBV11-1 to TRBJ2-5; 8 bases line up with TRBD2. The CDR3 spans 15 residues. With 5 bases clipped from V and 4 bases from J, the junction kept 9 bases outside the gene matches. Germline V lookup: CDR1 SGHAT, CDR2 FQDESV (reference sequence).

The rearrangement joins TRBV14 to TRBJ1-1, with unresolved D. Trimming removed 5 bases at V and 4 bases at J, with 20 bases between. CDR3 length: 16 amino acids. Germline V CDR1 and CDR2: SGHDN, FVKESK. CDR3 DNA: TGTGCCAGCAGCTCAAAACGGCGGATACGGGGCACTGAAGCTTTCTTT. It is translated as CASSSKRRIRGTEAFF.

This clone was counted a single time. The rearrangement links TRBV24-1 to TRBJ2-6, with D possibly being TRBD1 (6 bases). The V gene's germline CDR1 is KGHDR and CDR2 SFDVKD. The CDR3 contains 16 residues. Between the trimmed V and J ends, which lost 2 bases and 0 bases, there was a span of 7 bases. The CDR3 is CATSDSGDSGANVLTF. CDR3 DNA: TGTGCCACCAGTGATTCAGGGGACTCTGGGGCCAACGTCCTGACTTTC.